This T cell receptor beta chain appears in the sequencing data of a study of vaccination and CD4 T cells after COVID-19. As to this clonotype: Its specificity is unknown.

This CDR3 has 14 amino acids. V was pared by 6 bases and J by 8 bases, with 17 bases between. At the Johns Hopkins FTIC core, DNA taken from cultured CD4+ T cells was sequenced by way of the Oncomine TCR Beta short-read assay. TCRdb ran MiXCR on the PCR reads and lists one entry per CDR3 protein. This repertoire shows about 14,000 distinct CDR3 sequences, around two fifths found once; its top ten account for about 8.6%. Regarding treatment: roughly 10-day PBMC culture with coronavirus spike peptide pools or control peptides (ViraFEST assay). Via ViraFEST, peptide pools expanded antigen-specific T cells before TCR sequencing.

The chain joins TRBV12-3 or TRBV12-4 to TRBJ2-1, with a tentative D call TRBD2 (7 bases). Sequencing was carried out using CD4+ T cells from blood, cultured in vitro. The TCR was taken from a human donor who had recovered from COVID-19. The CDR3, as DNA: TGTGCCAGCAGCCGAAGCACAGGGAGGGATGAGCAGTTCTTC. It codes for CASSRSTGRDEQFF.